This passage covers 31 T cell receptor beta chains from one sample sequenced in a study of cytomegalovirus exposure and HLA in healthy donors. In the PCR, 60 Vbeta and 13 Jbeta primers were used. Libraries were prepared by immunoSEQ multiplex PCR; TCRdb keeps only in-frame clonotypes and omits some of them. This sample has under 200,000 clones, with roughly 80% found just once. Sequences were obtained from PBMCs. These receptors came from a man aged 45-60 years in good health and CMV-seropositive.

In DNA, the CDR3 is TGTGCCAGCTCACCAACGACAATATCGGGGTCCTTGAACACTGAAGCTTTCTTT. Its protein product is CASSPTTISGSLNTEAFF. The chain has TRBV18 and TRBJ1-1, with unresolved D. CDR1 is KGHSH, CDR2 LQKENI, per germline. CDR3 length: 18 amino acids. V lost 2 bases and J 0 bases, leaving 19 bases between the germline ends.

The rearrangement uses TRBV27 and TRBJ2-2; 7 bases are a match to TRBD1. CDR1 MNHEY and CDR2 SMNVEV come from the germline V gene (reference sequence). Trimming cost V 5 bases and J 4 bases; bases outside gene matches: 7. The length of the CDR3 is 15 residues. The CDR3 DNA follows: TGTGCCAGCAGTGACAGGGAAGGTCGCACCGGGGAGCTGTTTTTT. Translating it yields CASSDREGRTGELFF.

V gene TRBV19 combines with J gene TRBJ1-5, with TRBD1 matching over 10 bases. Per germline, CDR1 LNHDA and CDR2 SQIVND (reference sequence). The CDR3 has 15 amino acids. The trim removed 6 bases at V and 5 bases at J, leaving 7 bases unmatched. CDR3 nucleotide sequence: TGTGCCAGTAGGTTTACCGGGACAGGGGATCAGCCCCAGCATTTT. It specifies CASRFTGTGDQPQHF.

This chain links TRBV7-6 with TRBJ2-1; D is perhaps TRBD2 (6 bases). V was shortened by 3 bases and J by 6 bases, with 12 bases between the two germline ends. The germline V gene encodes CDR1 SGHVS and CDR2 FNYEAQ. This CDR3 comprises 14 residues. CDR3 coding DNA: TGTGCCAGCAGCTTTAGCGGCGGTCCCAATGAGCAGTTCTTC. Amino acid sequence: CASSFSGGPNEQFF. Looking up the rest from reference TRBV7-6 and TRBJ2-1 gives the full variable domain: GAGVSQSPRYKVTKRGQDVALRCDPISGHVSLYWYRQALGQGPEFLTYFNYEAQQDKSGLPNDRFSAERPEGSISTLTIQRTEQRDSAMYRCASSFSGGPNEQFFGPGTRLTVL.

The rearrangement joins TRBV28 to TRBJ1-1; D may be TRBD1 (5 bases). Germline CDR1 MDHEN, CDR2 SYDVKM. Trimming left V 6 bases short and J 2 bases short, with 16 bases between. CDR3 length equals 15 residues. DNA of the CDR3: TGTGCCAGCAGCCAGCAGGGAGGCCCCAACACTGAAGCTTTCTTT. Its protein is CASSQQGGPNTEAFF.

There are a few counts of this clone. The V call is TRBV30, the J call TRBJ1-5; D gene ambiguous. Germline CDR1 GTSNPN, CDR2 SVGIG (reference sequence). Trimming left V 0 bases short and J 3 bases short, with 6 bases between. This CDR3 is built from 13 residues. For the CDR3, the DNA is TGTGCCTGGAGTGTTACAGTCAATCAGCCCCAGCATTTT. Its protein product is CAWSVTVNQPQHF.

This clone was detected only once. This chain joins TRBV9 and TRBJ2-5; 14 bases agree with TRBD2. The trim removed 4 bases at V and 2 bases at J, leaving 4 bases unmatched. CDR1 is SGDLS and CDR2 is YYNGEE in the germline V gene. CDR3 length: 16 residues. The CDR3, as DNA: TGTGCCAGCAGCCCCCGGACTAGCGGGGGGCAAGAGACCCAGTACTTC. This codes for CASSPRTSGGQETQYF. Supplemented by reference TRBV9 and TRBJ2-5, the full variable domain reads DSGVTQTPKHLITATGQRVTLRCSPRSGDLSVYWYQQSLDQGLQFLIQYYNGEERAKGNILERFSAQQFPDLHSELNLSSLELGDSALYFCASSPRTSGGQETQYFGPGTRLLVL.

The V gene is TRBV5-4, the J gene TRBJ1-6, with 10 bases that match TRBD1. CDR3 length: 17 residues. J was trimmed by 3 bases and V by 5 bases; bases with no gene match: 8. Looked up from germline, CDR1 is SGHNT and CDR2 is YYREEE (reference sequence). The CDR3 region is CASSPGQGFIYNSPLHF. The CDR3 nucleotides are TGTGCCAGCAGTCCGGGACAGGGGTTTATCTATAATTCACCCCTCCACTTT.

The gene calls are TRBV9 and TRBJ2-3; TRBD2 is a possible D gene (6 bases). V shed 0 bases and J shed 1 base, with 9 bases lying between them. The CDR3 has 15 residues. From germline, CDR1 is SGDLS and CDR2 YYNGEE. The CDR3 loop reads CASSVDPGGTDTQYF. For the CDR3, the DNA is TGTGCCAGCAGCGTAGACCCGGGGGGCACAGATACGCAGTATTTT.

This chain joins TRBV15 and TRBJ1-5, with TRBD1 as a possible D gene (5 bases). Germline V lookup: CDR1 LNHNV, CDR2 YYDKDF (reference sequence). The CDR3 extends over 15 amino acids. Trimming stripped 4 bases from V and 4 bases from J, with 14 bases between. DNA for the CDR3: TGTGCCACCAGCACGCTGGGCAGGGAAAATCAGCCCCAGCATTTT. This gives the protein CATSTLGRENQPQHF.

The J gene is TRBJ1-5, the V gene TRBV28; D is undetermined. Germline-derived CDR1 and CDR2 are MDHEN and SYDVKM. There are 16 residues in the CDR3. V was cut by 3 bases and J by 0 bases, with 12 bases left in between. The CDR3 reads CASSFSGRDSNQPQHF. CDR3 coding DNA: TGTGCCAGCAGTTTCTCGGGAAGGGATAGCAATCAGCCCCAGCATTTT.

CDR3 region: CASRLAGVFTGELFF. CDR3 DNA sequence: TGTGCCAGCAGGCTAGCGGGGGTGTTCACCGGGGAGCTGTTTTTT. V gene TRBV6-5 combines with J gene TRBJ2-2; 10 bases match TRBD2. Germline V gene lookup returns CDR1 MNHEY and CDR2 SVGAGI. The ends lost 6 bases at V and 4 bases at J; junction bases unmatched: 5. The CDR3 has 15 residues.

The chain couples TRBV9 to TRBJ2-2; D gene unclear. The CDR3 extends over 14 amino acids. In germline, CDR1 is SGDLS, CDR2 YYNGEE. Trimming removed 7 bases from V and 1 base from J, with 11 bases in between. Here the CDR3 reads CASGLGRNTGELFF. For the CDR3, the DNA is TGTGCCAGCGGCCTAGGCAGGAACACCGGGGAGCTGTTTTTT.

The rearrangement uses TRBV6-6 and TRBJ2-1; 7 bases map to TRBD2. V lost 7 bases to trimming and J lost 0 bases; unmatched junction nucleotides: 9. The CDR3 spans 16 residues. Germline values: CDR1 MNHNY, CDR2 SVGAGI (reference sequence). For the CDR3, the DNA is TGTGCCAGCACCCCCCTCGCGGGGGACTCCTACAATGAGCAGTTCTTC. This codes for CASTPLAGDSYNEQFF.

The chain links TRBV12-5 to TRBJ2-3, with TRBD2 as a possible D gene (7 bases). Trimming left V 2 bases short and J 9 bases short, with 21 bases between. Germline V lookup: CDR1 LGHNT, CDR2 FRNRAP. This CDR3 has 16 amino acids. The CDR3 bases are TGTGCTAGTGGTTTGCCCTCGGGGGGCAGGAGTAGCACGCAGTATTTT. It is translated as CASGLPSGGRSSTQYF.

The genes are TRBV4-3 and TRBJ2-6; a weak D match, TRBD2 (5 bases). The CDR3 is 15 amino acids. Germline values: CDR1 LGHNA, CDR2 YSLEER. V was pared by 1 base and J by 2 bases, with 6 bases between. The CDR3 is CASSQGLPGANVLTF. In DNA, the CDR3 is TGCGCCAGCAGCCAAGGACTACCTGGGGCCAACGTCCTGACTTTC.

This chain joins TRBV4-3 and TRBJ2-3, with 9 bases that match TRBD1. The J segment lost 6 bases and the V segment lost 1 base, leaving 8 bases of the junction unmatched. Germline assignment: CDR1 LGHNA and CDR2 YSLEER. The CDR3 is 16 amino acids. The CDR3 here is CASSQAGTGPGDTQYF. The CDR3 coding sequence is TGCGCCAGCAGCCAAGCCGGGACAGGGCCCGGGGATACGCAGTATTTT.

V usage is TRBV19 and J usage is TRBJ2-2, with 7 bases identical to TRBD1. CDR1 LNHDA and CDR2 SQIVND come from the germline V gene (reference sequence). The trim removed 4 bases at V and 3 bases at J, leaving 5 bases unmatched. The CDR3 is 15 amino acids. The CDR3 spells CASSRQGVDTGELFF. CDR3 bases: TGTGCCAGTAGTAGACAGGGCGTAGACACCGGGGAGCTGTTTTTT.

The CDR3 DNA sequence: TGTGCCAGCAGCAGAGGACAGGTGGAGACCCAGTACTTC. This translates into CASSRGQVETQYF. J is TRBJ2-5 and V is TRBV11-2; 7 positions agree with TRBD1. Trimming at V came to 5 bases and at J to 5 bases, leaving 5 bases not matched to a gene. Looked up from germline, CDR1 is SGHAT and CDR2 is FQNNGV. This CDR3 contains 13 residues.

CDR3 coding DNA: TGTGCCAGCTCACCACCGATGGGACAGGGCTACTCCTACGAGCAGTACTTC. The encoded protein is CASSPPMGQGYSYEQYF. The chain carries TRBV18 and TRBJ2-7, with 9 bases that match TRBD1. Unmatched junction bases numbered 6, after V lost 0 bases and J lost 0 bases. CDR3 size: 17 residues. Per germline, CDR1 KGHSH and CDR2 LQKENI.

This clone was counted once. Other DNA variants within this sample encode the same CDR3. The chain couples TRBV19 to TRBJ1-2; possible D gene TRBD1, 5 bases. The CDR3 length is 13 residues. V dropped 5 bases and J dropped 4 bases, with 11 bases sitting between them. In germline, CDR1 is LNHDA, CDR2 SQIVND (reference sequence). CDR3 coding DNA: TGTGCCAGTAGTGCCCAGGGTGGCTATGGCTACACCTTC. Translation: CASSAQGGYGYTF.

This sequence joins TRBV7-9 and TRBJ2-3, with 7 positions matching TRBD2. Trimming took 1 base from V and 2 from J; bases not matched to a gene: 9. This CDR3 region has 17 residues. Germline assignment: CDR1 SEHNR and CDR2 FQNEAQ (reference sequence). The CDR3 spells CASSLDAGVRATDTQYF. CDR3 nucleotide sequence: TGTGCCAGCAGCTTAGACGCGGGGGTCCGCGCCACAGATACGCAGTATTTT.

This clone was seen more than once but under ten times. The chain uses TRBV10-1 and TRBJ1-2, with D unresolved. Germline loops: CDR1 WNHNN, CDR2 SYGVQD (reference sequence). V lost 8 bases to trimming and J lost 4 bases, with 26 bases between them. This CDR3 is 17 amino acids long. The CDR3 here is CASSPRGQETRFYGYTF. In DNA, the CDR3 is TGCGCCAGCTCACCCAGAGGGCAGGAGACAAGATTCTATGGCTACACCTTC.

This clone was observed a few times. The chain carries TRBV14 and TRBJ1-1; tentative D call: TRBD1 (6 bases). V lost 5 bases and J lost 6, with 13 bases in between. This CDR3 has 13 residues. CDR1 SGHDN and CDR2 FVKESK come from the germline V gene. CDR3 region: CASSSTGLAEAFF. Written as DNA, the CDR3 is TGTGCCAGCAGCTCTACAGGGTTGGCTGAAGCTTTCTTT.

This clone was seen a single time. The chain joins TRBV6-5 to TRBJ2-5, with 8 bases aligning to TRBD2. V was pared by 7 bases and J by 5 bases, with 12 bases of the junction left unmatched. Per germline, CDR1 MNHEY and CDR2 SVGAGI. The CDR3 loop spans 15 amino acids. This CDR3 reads CASKRRGALRETQYF. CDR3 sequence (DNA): TGTGCCAGCAAAAGGCGGGGGGCCCTGAGGGAGACCCAGTACTTC.

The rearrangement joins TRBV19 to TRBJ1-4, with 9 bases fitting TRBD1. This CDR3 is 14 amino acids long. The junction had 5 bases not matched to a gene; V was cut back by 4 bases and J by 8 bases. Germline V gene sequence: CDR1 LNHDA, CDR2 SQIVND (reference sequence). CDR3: CASSTGQGEEKLFF. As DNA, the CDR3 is TGTGCCAGTAGTACGGGACAGGGAGAGGAAAAACTGTTTTTT. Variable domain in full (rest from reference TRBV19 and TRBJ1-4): DGGITQSPKYLFRKEGQNVTLSCEQNLNHDAMYWYRQDPGQGLRLIYYSQIVNDFQKGDIAEGYSVSREKKESFPLTVTSAQKNPTAFYLCASSTGQGEEKLFFGSGTQLSVL.

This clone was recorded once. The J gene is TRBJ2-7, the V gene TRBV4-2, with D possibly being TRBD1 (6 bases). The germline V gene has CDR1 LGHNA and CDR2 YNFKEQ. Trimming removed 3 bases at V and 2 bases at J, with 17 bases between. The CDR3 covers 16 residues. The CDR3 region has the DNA TGTGCCAGCAGCCAGGAACAGGGCCCCCTCCCCTACGAGCAGTACTTC. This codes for CASSQEQGPLPYEQYF.

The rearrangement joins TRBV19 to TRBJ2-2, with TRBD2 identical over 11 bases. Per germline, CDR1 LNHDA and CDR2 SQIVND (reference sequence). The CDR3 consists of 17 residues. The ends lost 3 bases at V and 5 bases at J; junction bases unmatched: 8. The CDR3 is CASSIPPSGGRTGELFF. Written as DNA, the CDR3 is TGTGCCAGTAGTATCCCCCCTAGCGGGGGGCGGACCGGGGAGCTGTTTTTT.

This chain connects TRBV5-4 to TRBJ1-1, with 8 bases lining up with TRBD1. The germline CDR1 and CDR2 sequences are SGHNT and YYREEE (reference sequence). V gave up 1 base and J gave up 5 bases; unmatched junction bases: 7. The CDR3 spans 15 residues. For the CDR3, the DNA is TGTGCCAGCAGCTTGTCCACAGGGGGTTATACTGAAGCTTTCTTT. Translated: CASSLSTGGYTEAFF.

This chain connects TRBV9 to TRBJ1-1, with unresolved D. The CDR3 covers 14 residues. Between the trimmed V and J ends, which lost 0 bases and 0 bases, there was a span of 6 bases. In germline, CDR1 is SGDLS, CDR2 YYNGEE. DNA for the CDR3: TGTGCCAGCAGCGTAGCGCAGTTGAACACTGAAGCTTTCTTT. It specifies CASSVAQLNTEAFF.

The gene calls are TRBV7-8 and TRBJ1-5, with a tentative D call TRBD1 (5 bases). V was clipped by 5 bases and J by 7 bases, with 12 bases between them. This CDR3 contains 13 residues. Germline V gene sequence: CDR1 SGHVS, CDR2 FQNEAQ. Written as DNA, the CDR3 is TGTGCCAGCAGCCGGGGGATAAGGCAGCCCCAGCATTTT. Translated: CASSRGIRQPQHF.